These T cell receptor beta chains were read from a single sample in a study of blood T cell repertoires in COVID-19. The assay was immunoSEQ multiplex PCR, and TCRdb's table has in-frame clones only and misses some. The sample includes some 77,000 clones, roughly nine tenths of them seen just once. The sequenced sample consisted of peripheral blood. These receptors were collected from a man aged 25-40 years with acute or convalescent COVID-19. The CDR3 runs from the conserved cysteine through the conserved F or W. A D gene is named only where the DNA matches it firmly. Not all rows give a size; the values are once, few, many and, for expanded clones, a class.

>TRBV30|TRBJ1-1|NA|NA
CAWSGQLMNTEAFF
TGTGCCTGGAGTGGACAGCTAATGAACACTGAAGCTTTCTTT
>TRBV2|TRBJ1-3|NA|TRBD1
CASSAGTGIPISGNTIYF
TGTGCCAGCAGTGCCGGGACAGGGATCCCTATCTCTGGAAACACCATATATTTT
>TRBV7-2|TRBJ2-5|NA|NA
CATTPDRQETQYF
TGTGCCACCACGCCGGACAGACAAGAGACCCAGTACTTC
>TRBV5-1|TRBJ1-1|once|TRBD1
CASWSGTGTTEAFF
TGCGCCAGCTGGTCCGGGACAGGGACCACTGAAGCTTTCTTT
>TRBV15|TRBJ1-5|NA|NA
CATSRTRDQPQHF
TGTGCCACCAGCCGCACGCGTGATCAGCCCCAGCATTTT
>TRBV7-3|TRBJ2-2|few|TRBD2
CASKLAGNTGELFF
TGTGCCAGCAAACTAGCGGGGAACACCGGGGAGCTGTTTTTT
>TRBV10-2|TRBJ2-2|NA|NA
CASNPVGSTGELFF
TGCGCCAGCAATCCGGTGGGGAGCACCGGGGAGCTGTTTTTT
>TRBV5-8|TRBJ2-7|NA|NA
CASIPGGGGTYEQYF
TGTGCCAGCATCCCCGGAGGTGGAGGCACCTACGAGCAGTACTTC
>TRBV5-6|TRBJ2-3|many|NA
CASSWDSASDTQYF
TGTGCCAGCAGCTGGGACTCAGCCTCCGATACGCAGTATTTT
>TRBV28|TRBJ1-2|once|NA
CASSIDYGYTF
TGTGCCAGCAGCATAGACTATGGCTACACCTTC
>TRBV7-2|TRBJ1-1|NA|NA
CASSPDRQRMNTEAFF
TGTGCCAGCAGCCCCGACAGGCAGAGGATGAACACTGAAGCTTTCTTT
>TRBV19|TRBJ2-1|NA|NA
CAVQGNEQFF
TGTGCCGTACAGGGTAATGAGCAGTTCTTC
>TRBV6-2/TRBV6-3|TRBJ1-2|NA|TRBD1
CASSYGTGTVLYGYTF
TGTGCCAGCAGTTACGGGACCGGGACAGTCCTCTATGGCTACACCTTC
>TRBV7-9|TRBJ2-3|NA|NA
CASSPSTDTQYF
TGTGCCAGCAGCCCTTCCACAGATACGCAGTATTTT
>TRBV30|TRBJ2-1|NA|TRBD2
CAWSSGRERDEQFF
TGTGCCTGGAGTAGTGGGCGGGAGAGGGATGAGCAGTTCTTC
>TRBV5-1|TRBJ2-5|once|TRBD2
CASSPRTSGRAGETQYF
TGCGCCAGCAGCCCGCGGACTAGCGGGAGGGCCGGGGAGACCCAGTACTTC
>TRBV4-2|TRBJ2-6|NA|NA
CASSQERSSGANVLTF
TGTGCCAGCAGCCAAGAGAGGAGCTCTGGGGCCAACGTCCTGACTTTC
>TRBV5-1|TRBJ1-1|once|NA
CASSTQTGNTEAFF
TGCGCCAGCAGCACCCAGACAGGGAACACTGAAGCTTTCTTT
>TRBV5-5|TRBJ1-5|NA|NA
CASSLLESNQPQHF
TGTGCCAGCAGCTTACTTGAGAGCAATCAGCCCCAGCATTTT
>TRBV19|TRBJ2-2|NA|NA
CASSIVQTGELFF
TGTGCCAGTAGTATAGTTCAGACCGGGGAGCTGTTTTTT
>TRBV5-1|TRBJ2-5|NA|TRBD2
CASSDGAGGTETQYF
TGCGCCAGCAGCGATGGAGCGGGAGGGACGGAGACCCAGTACTTC
>TRBV10-2|TRBJ1-1|NA|NA
CASSRPPGEAFF
TGCGCCAGCAGCCGGCCCCCAGGTGAAGCTTTCTTT
>TRBV19|TRBJ1-5|few|NA
CASSITGNDQPQHF
TGTGCCAGTAGTATCACAGGGAACGATCAGCCCCAGCATTTT
>TRBV19|TRBJ1-2|NA|NA
CASSGGRNYGYTF
TGTGCCAGTAGTGGGGGCAGAAACTATGGCTACACCTTC